This TCR beta chain comes out of a study of CD8 T cells in ankylosing spondylitis. The CDR3 is made up of 11 amino acids. Germline V gene lookup returns CDR1 SEHNR and CDR2 FQNEAQ (reference sequence). TCRdb reanalysed the 5' RACE reads using MiXCR and keeps one entry per CDR3 protein. The data contain 350,000 or so distinct CDR3 sequences, around 10% of them singletons. Of note for this clonotype: One junction end disagrees with the germline gene, perhaps due to a read error.

The genes are TRBV7-9 and TRBJ2-7; D ambiguous. Sequenced input: blood, either unsorted or a sorted T cell fraction (not recorded which). The source of this sequence is a female donor with ankylosing spondylitis or in good health (not recorded which). CDR3 in DNA: TGTTCCAGCAGCTCTAACTACGAGCAGTACTTC. This sequence encodes CSSSSNYEQYF.